One T cell receptor beta chain is described in this entry. Its matching antigen is unknown. The time point here: cycle 4 day 1 (C4D1), after less than 7 weeks of nivolumab. Relapse after autologous stem cell transplantation occurred in every patient, and brentuximab vedotin exposure varied. The sample belongs to a study of PD-1 blockade in classical Hodgkin lymphoma. Study-wide results and caveats: Initiation of nivolumab under 1 year after ASCT led to exclusion of patients. Possible causes of repertoire differences, disease activity or prior therapy, remain undefined.

Method: immunoSEQ multiplex PCR; TCRdb's copy keeps in-frame clones and lacks some. The sample records approximately 61,000 clones, 70% to 90% being singletons. Sequenced material: peripheral blood mononuclear cells (PBMCs), taken before the fourth cycle of nivolumab. The receptor was derived from a human donor with classical Hodgkin lymphoma.

DNA of the CDR3: TGCGCCAGCAGCCAAGAAGGGGGGGTACAAGAGACCCAGTACTTC. Translating gives CASSQEGGVQETQYF. This chain uses TRBV4-1 with TRBJ2-5; possible D gene TRBD2, 7 bases. The CDR3 spans 15 residues. Germline-derived CDR1 and CDR2 are MGHRA and YSYEKL. V lost 0 bases to trimming and J lost 2 bases, with 10 bases between them.